The 30 T cell receptor beta chains in this list originate from one sample, sequenced in a study of cytomegalovirus exposure and HLA in healthy donors. The PCR employed 60 Vbeta primers together with 13 Jbeta primers. The method was immunoSEQ multiplex PCR; TCRdb's version includes in-frame clones alone and lacks a portion of them. The repertoire includes about 110,000 clones, about three quarters of them detected once, and nearly 8.5% sits in the top ten. Sequencing used PBMCs. Source of these receptors: a woman in her 40s in good health and CMV-seropositive.

Comments on this clone: Sequence at one end of the junction differs from germline and may be a read error. In the same sample, other DNA sequences code for this CDR3. The chain links TRBV29-1 to TRBJ1-1; 7 bases agree with TRBD1. This CDR3 region has 15 residues. The V gene's germline CDR1 is SQVTM and CDR2 ANQGSEA. The CDR3: CSVDRGQTGNTEAFF. CDR3 bases: TGCAGCGTAGATAGGGGACAGACCGGGAACACTGAAGCCTTCTTT. Looking up the rest from reference TRBV29-1 and TRBJ1-1 gives the full variable domain: SAVISQKPSRDICQRGTSLTIQCQVDSQVTMMFWYRQQPGQSLTLIATANQGSEATYESGFVIDKFPISRPNLTFSTLTVSNMSPEDSSIYLCSVDRGQTGNTEAFFGQGTRLTVV.

This rearrangement joins TRBV29-1 to TRBJ2-7; tentatively, D is TRBD2 (5 bases). V was pared by 3 bases and J by 0 bases, with 15 bases between. This CDR3 comprises 15 residues. Germline values: CDR1 SQVTM, CDR2 ANQGSEA. In nucleotides, the CDR3 is TGCAGCGTTGAGGTAGACGAGGGATTCTCCTACGAGCAGTACTTC. It specifies CSVEVDEGFSYEQYF.

The chain carries TRBV4-3 and TRBJ2-3, with D perhaps matching TRBD1 (5 bases). The CDR3 is made up of 13 amino acids. Between the trimmed V and J ends, which lost 3 bases and 4 bases, there was a span of 8 bases. Germline V gene lookup returns CDR1 LGHNA and CDR2 YSLEER. The CDR3 region is CASSHRVSDTQYF. CDR3 bases: TGCGCCAGCAGCCACAGGGTCTCAGATACGCAGTATTTT.

The V call is TRBV7-9, the J call TRBJ1-1; D is possibly TRBD1 (6 bases). V was pared by 3 bases and J by 0 bases, with 8 bases between. Germline V lookup: CDR1 SEHNR, CDR2 FQNEAQ (reference sequence). This CDR3 is 14 amino acids long. CDR3 sequence reads: CASSFTGLNTEAFF. The CDR3 nucleotides are TGTGCCAGCAGCTTTACAGGGTTGAACACTGAAGCTTTCTTT. The complete variable domain, with remaining parts taken from reference TRBV7-9 and TRBJ1-1, reads DTGVSQNPRHKITKRGQNVTFRCDPISEHNRLYWYRQTLGQGPEFLTYFQNEAQLEKSRLLSDRFSAERPKGSFSTLEIQRTEQGDSAMYLCASSFTGLNTEAFFGQGTRLTVV.

This clone appeared a single time. The chain couples TRBV29-1 to TRBJ2-3, with a weak D call TRBD2 (5 bases). Looked up from germline, CDR1 is SQVTM and CDR2 is ANQGSEA. The CDR3 spans 12 residues. V lost 4 bases to trimming and J lost 2 bases, with 7 bases between them. CDR3 bases: TGCAGCGTTGTCGGGATCACAGATACGCAGTATTTT. Its protein product is CSVVGITDTQYF.

The chain links TRBV23-1 to TRBJ1-1, with D hard to call. TRBV23-1 is an ORF, with its function uncertain. The CDR3 is made up of 11 amino acids. V lost 4 bases and J lost 11, with 11 bases in between. CDR3 in DNA: TGCGCCAGCAGTCCACCGGAGATGGCTTTCTTT. Amino acids: CASSPPEMAFF.

This sequence joins TRBV2 and TRBJ2-5; possibly TRBD1 for D (6 bases). Between the trimmed V and J ends, which lost 5 bases and 5 bases, there was a span of 12 bases. This CDR3 contains 13 residues. From germline, CDR1 is SNHLY and CDR2 FYNNEI. CDR3 sequence: CASSSTGYETQYF. The CDR3 bases are TGTGCCAGCAGTTCGACAGGATACGAGACCCAGTACTTC.

The chain joins TRBV7-2 to TRBJ2-3, with D maybe TRBD2 (5 bases). The V and J ends lost 5 bases and 1 base respectively, with 16 bases between them. The germline CDR1 and CDR2 sequences are SGHTA and FQGNSA. This CDR3 has 16 residues. CDR3 nucleotides: TGTGCCAGCAGCCGCCGACCTGGGCGGGGCACAGATACGCAGTATTTT. Its protein product is CASSRRPGRGTDTQYF.

The rearrangement joins TRBV7-2 to TRBJ1-6; D is perhaps TRBD1 (5 bases). CDR1 is SGHTA and CDR2 is FQGNSA in the germline V gene. The V end was cut by 2 bases, the J end by 1 base, with 9 bases between. The CDR3 sequence is 16 residues long. The CDR3 sequence: CASSLSAGSYNSPLHF. For the CDR3, the DNA is TGTGCCAGCAGCTTAAGTGCAGGGTCCTATAATTCACCCCTCCACTTT.

The chain uses TRBV5-4 and TRBJ2-6; TRBD2 aligns across 9 bases. CDR3 size: 16 residues. V lost 6 bases, J lost 1 base, and 5 bases stayed unmatched. In germline, CDR1 is SGHNT, CDR2 YYREEE (reference sequence). CDR3 coding DNA: TGTGCCAGCATCGGACTAGCGCAATCTGGGGCCAACGTCCTGACTTTC. Amino acids: CASIGLAQSGANVLTF.

The chain is built from TRBV25-1 and TRBJ1-2, with TRBD1 identical over 12 bases. Germline V lookup: CDR1 MGHDK, CDR2 SYGVNS. This CDR3 contains 15 residues. V was clipped by 9 bases and J by 8 bases; unmatched bases: 13. The DNA of the CDR3 is TGTGCCAGTATCCCCGGGGGACAGGGGGCGCAGGGCTACACCTTC. It encodes CASIPGGQGAQGYTF.

This clone showed up just once. The gene calls are TRBV2 and TRBJ1-2; D remains unclear. Between the trimmed V and J ends, which lost 3 bases and 0 bases, there was a span of 11 bases. CDR1 and CDR2 from the germline V gene are SNHLY and FYNNEI. CDR3 size: 15 residues. CDR3 sequence reads: CASSDVRVTNYGYTF. Here the CDR3 DNA reads TGTGCCAGCAGTGACGTAAGAGTTACTAACTATGGCTACACCTTC. The full variable domain, completed using reference TRBV2 and TRBJ1-2, is EPEVTQTPSHQVTQMGQEVILRCVPISNHLYFYWYRQILGQKVEFLVSFYNNEISEKSEIFDDQFSVERPDGSNFTLKIRSTKLEDSAMYFCASSDVRVTNYGYTFGSGTRLTVV.

The genes are TRBV28 and TRBJ2-7, with D perhaps matching TRBD1 (5 bases). This CDR3 has 16 amino acids. Trimming stripped 4 bases from V and 4 bases from J, with 20 bases between. Germline CDR1 is MDHEN and CDR2 is SYDVKM. CDR3 region: CASSSRRSLDMYEQYF. The CDR3 coding sequence is TGTGCCAGCAGTTCTCGACGATCGCTGGACATGTACGAGCAGTACTTC.

This rearrangement joins TRBV5-1 to TRBJ2-5; 8 positions agree with TRBD1. V trimming: 6 bases; J trimming: 4 bases; junction bases outside the gene matches: 5. CDR1 and CDR2 from the germline V gene are SGHRS and YFSETQ. The CDR3 length is 13 residues. CDR3 bases: TGCGCCAGCACAGGGGGCGTTGGAGAGACCCAGTACTTC. As protein: CASTGGVGETQYF.

This clone has just a few counts. The chain employs TRBV7-9 and TRBJ1-2; no clear D. Trimming shortened V by 3 bases and J by 0 bases, and 8 bases separated the two germline ends. Germline CDR1 and CDR2: SEHNR and FQNEAQ (reference sequence). The CDR3 is 14 amino acids. The CDR3 region is CASSLGEANYGYTF. The CDR3 region has the DNA TGTGCCAGCAGCTTGGGTGAGGCTAACTATGGCTACACCTTC.

This clone turned up a few times. The chain joins TRBV6-1 to TRBJ1-1, with D maybe TRBD1 (5 bases). Looked up from germline, CDR1 is MNHNS and CDR2 is SASEGT. The V gene lost 8 bases and the J gene lost 0 bases, with 16 bases spanning the gap. The CDR3 loop spans 15 amino acids. The DNA for the CDR3 is TGTGCCAGCCAGACCCGACAGATCTTGAACACTGAAGCTTTCTTT. It is translated as CASQTRQILNTEAFF.

This chain links TRBV19 with TRBJ1-5, with 8 positions matching TRBD1. CDR1 is LNHDA, CDR2 SQIVND, per germline (reference sequence). The V and J ends lost 6 bases and 6 bases, in that order; junction bases with no gene match: 4. There are 13 residues in the CDR3. The CDR3 DNA follows: TGTGCCAGTAGGACAGGGGAGCCTCAGCCCCAGCATTTT. Translation: CASRTGEPQPQHF.

The gene calls are TRBV7-2 and TRBJ2-3; 7 bases are a match to TRBD1. V lost 4 bases to trimming and J lost 0 bases; unmatched junction nucleotides: 4. The CDR3 has 15 amino acids. The V gene's germline CDR1 is SGHTA and CDR2 FQGNSA. CDR3 nucleotide sequence: TGTGCCAGCAGCTCCTTGACAGGGAGCACAGATACGCAGTATTTT. It yields the protein CASSSLTGSTDTQYF. Supplemented by reference TRBV7-2 and TRBJ2-3, the full variable domain reads GAGVSQSPSNKVTEKGKDVELRCDPISGHTALYWYRQSLGQGLEFLIYFQGNSAPDKSGLPSDRFSAERTGGSVSTLTIQRTQQEDSAVYLCASSSLTGSTDTQYFGPGTRLTVL.

The chain uses TRBV11-2 and TRBJ2-3, with D possibly matching TRBD1 (5 bases). V was cut by 0 bases and J by 1 base, with 8 bases left in between. This CDR3 region has 15 residues. CDR1 SGHAT and CDR2 FQNNGV come from the germline V gene. The CDR3 spells CASSLEGAGTDTQYF. In DNA form, the CDR3 reads TGTGCCAGCAGCTTAGAAGGGGCTGGCACAGATACGCAGTATTTT.

The chain links TRBV2 to TRBJ1-2; no clear D. The germline V gene has CDR1 SNHLY and CDR2 FYNNEI. The length of the CDR3 is 11 residues. V lost 8 bases and J 4 bases, leaving 8 bases between the germline ends. The CDR3 DNA follows: TGTGCCAGCGGAGGGTCCTATGGCTACACCTTC. Encoded protein: CASGGSYGYTF.

This clone showed up just a few times. The chain links TRBV10-3 to TRBJ1-4; D uncertain. The germline CDR1 and CDR2 sequences are ENHRY and SYGVKD. The CDR3 is 12 residues long. V shed 0 bases and J shed 8 bases, with 4 bases lying between them. DNA of the CDR3: TGTGCCATCAGTGAGTCGAGGGAAAAACTGTTTTTT. Its translation is CAISESREKLFF.

This clone was found a few times. The chain employs TRBV18 and TRBJ1-1, with D unresolved. The V end was cut by 0 bases, the J end by 1 base, with 6 bases between. CDR1 and CDR2 from the germline V gene are KGHSH and LQKENI. The CDR3 is 14 amino acids. The CDR3 coding sequence is TGTGCCAGCTCACCACCGGAGGGGAACACTGAAGCTTTCTTT. Residues: CASSPPEGNTEAFF.

This chain links TRBV4-1 with TRBJ2-7; 11 bases are shared with TRBD1. CDR1 is MGHRA, CDR2 YSYEKL, per germline. This CDR3 is 13 amino acids long. V gave up 9 bases and J gave up 6 bases; unmatched junction bases: 7. In nucleotides, the CDR3 is TGCGCCAGTGCAGGGGACAGGGGGACCGAGCAGTACTTC. It translates to CASAGDRGTEQYF.

The V and J genes are TRBV7-9 and TRBJ1-2; no clear D gene. CDR3 size: 14 residues. From germline, CDR1 is SEHNR and CDR2 FQNEAQ (reference sequence). V lost 3 bases to trimming and J lost 0 bases, with 8 bases between them. CDR3 loop: CASSLFRANYGYTF. For the CDR3, the DNA is TGTGCCAGCAGCTTGTTTAGAGCTAACTATGGCTACACCTTC.

The chain couples TRBV21-1 to TRBJ1-1; TRBD1 is the table's D call, not checked against the DNA. TRBV21-1 is flagged as a pseudogene. CDR3 length: 16 residues. The CDR3 loop reads CASKPPGVSMNTEAFF. The CDR3 DNA is TGTGCCAGCAAGCCCCCAGGGGTGTCCATGAACACTGAAGCTTTCTTT.

The chain couples TRBV29-1 to TRBJ2-1; a possible D gene is TRBD2 (5 bases). V was cut by 3 bases and J by 9 bases, with 9 bases left in between. CDR3 length: 11 residues. Germline loops: CDR1 SQVTM, CDR2 ANQGSEA. The CDR3 nucleotides read TGCAGCGTTGAGCGGAGGCCTGAGCAGTTCTTC. The encoded protein is CSVERRPEQFF.

The V call is TRBV7-9, the J call TRBJ1-1; TRBD1 agrees at 9 bases. Looked up from germline, CDR1 is SEHNR and CDR2 is FQNEAQ (reference sequence). With V trimmed by 3 bases and J by 2 bases, 7 bases remained unmatched. CDR3 size: 16 residues. The CDR3 DNA is TGTGCCAGCAGCTTCACCGGGACAGGGACTAACACTGAAGCTTTCTTT. It is translated as CASSFTGTGTNTEAFF.

V is TRBV9 and J is TRBJ2-5; no firm D call. This CDR3 comprises 11 residues. Trimming cost V 4 bases and J 2 bases, with 3 bases left between them. The V gene's germline CDR1 is SGDLS and CDR2 YYNGEE. CDR3: CASSLQETQYF. In nucleotides, the CDR3 is TGTGCCAGCAGCCTTCAAGAGACCCAGTACTTC.

The rearrangement links TRBV19 to TRBJ2-7; 10 bases match TRBD1. CDR1 and CDR2 (germline): LNHDA, SQIVND (reference sequence). Losses at the gene ends were 1 base for V and 5 bases for J; bases not matched to a gene: 5. The CDR3 has 15 amino acids. The CDR3 DNA reads TGTGCCAGTAGTATAGCGGGACAGGGGAGCCACGAGCAGTACTTC. Translated: CASSIAGQGSHEQYF.

The gene calls are TRBV7-9 and TRBJ2-5; no definite D call. V was trimmed by 0 bases and J by 0 bases, leaving 5 bases between them. The CDR3 consists of 14 residues. From germline, CDR1 is SEHNR and CDR2 FQNEAQ (reference sequence). In nucleotides, the CDR3 is TGTGCCAGCAGCTTAGCTCCAGACCAAGAGACCCAGTACTTC. Amino acid sequence: CASSLAPDQETQYF.